The rows below give T cell receptor beta chains drawn from one sample of a study of T-cell reconstitution after alpha-beta-depleted transplantation in children. TCRdb ran MiXCR on the PCR reads and lists one entry per CDR3 protein. The sample shows 330,000 or so distinct CDR3 sequences, 7.5% to 9% of them seen only once. The source material was peripheral blood, sampled 360 days after TCRalphabeta/CD19-depleted stem cell transplant. Receptor source: a female patient aged 2-10 years who had a stem cell transplant for Fanconi anemia, so the T cells may come from the graft donor. Both conserved end residues are part of each CDR3. A D gene is named only where the DNA matches it firmly. Not every row has a clone size; where given, it reads once, few, many or a size class.

V	D	size	J	CDR3	DNA
TRBV20-1	NA	many	TRBJ2-3	CSATIPGDNTDTQYF	TGCAGTGCTACTATACCCGGGGACAACACAGATACGCAGTATTTT
TRBV12-3/TRBV12-4	NA	many	TRBJ1-2	CASQDGGFYGYTF	TGTGCCAGCCAAGACGGAGGGTTCTATGGCTACACCTTC
TRBV6-5	NA	NA	TRBJ2-7	CASSLSRPGGKQYF	TGTGCCAGCAGTTTGTCAAGACCCGGAGGGAAGCAGTACTTC
TRBV20-1	TRBD1	many	TRBJ1-2	CSARVGRGLANYGYTF	TGCAGTGCTAGAGTGGGCAGGGGGTTAGCTAACTATGGCTACACCTTC
TRBV5-1	NA	few	TRBJ1-1	CASSAGNMNTEAFF	TGCGCCAGCAGCGCAGGGAATATGAACACTGAAGCTTTCTTT
TRBV18	TRBD1	many	TRBJ1-3	CASSPKTQTGGSGNTIYF	TGTGCCAGCTCACCAAAGACACAGACAGGGGGCTCTGGAAACACCATATATTTT
TRBV9	TRBD2	many	TRBJ2-2	CASSVSGRALVGELFF	TGTGCCAGCAGCGTAAGCGGGAGGGCCTTGGTCGGGGAGCTGTTTTTT
TRBV5-1	NA	many	TRBJ2-3	CASSGWDTTDTQYF	TGCGCCAGCAGCGGGTGGGACACCACAGATACGCAGTATTTT
TRBV20-1	NA	many	TRBJ2-1	CSARKLGPPFDEQFF	TGCAGTGCTAGAAAACTAGGACCCCCATTCGATGAGCAGTTCTTC
TRBV6-5	NA	many	TRBJ1-6	CASSWRAPRDNSPLHF	TGTGCCAGCAGTTGGAGAGCCCCTAGGGATAATTCACCCCTCCACTTT
TRBV2	TRBD1	few	TRBJ1-2	CASSVDRPYGYTF	TGTGCCAGCAGTGTGGACAGGCCTTATGGCTACACCTTC
TRBV7-9	NA	many	TRBJ2-5	CASLNWGEETQYF	TGTGCCAGCCTGAATTGGGGCGAAGAGACCCAGTACTTC
TRBV6-5	TRBD1	NA	TRBJ2-4	CASSGTGNIQYF	TGTGCCAGCAGTGGGACAGGAAACATTCAGTACTTC
TRBV11-2	NA	NA	TRBJ1-1	CASSLIRMGSNTEAFF	TGTGCCAGCAGCTTAATTCGGATGGGGTCTAACACTGAAGCTTTCTTT
TRBV7-2	NA	many	TRBJ2-7	CASSPDRLTYEQYF	TGTGCCAGCAGCCCGGACAGACTGACCTACGAGCAGTACTTC
TRBV20-1	TRBD2	many	TRBJ2-7	CSARDPRTSGYYEQYF	TGCAGTGCTAGAGATCCAAGGACTAGCGGGTACTACGAGCAGTACTTC
TRBV9	TRBD2	many	TRBJ2-5	CASSFGGEVSETQYF	TGTGCCAGCAGCTTCGGGGGGGAGGTTTCAGAGACCCAGTACTTC
TRBV5-1	TRBD2	many	TRBJ2-3	CASSLLRGGSTDTQYF	TGCGCCAGCAGCTTGCTACGGGGGGGTAGCACAGATACGCAGTATTTT
TRBV5-5	NA	many	TRBJ1-1	CASSFIPTSTTEAFF	TGTGCCAGCAGCTTCATCCCGACCTCGACAACTGAAGCTTTCTTT
TRBV27	TRBD2	many	TRBJ2-1	CASSPTSGGEQFF	TGTGCCAGCAGTCCGACTAGCGGGGGGGAGCAGTTCTTC
TRBV12-3/TRBV12-4	NA	many	TRBJ2-3	CASSFNTDTQYF	TGTGCCAGCAGTTTCAACACAGATACGCAGTATTTT
TRBV7-3	TRBD2	many	TRBJ2-1	CASSLTLTSDPKNEQFF	TGTGCCAGCAGCTTAACGCTAACTAGCGATCCCAAGAATGAGCAGTTCTTC
TRBV28	NA	many	TRBJ2-1	CATRQAYNEQFF	TGTGCCACCCGACAGGCCTACAATGAGCAGTTCTTC
TRBV6-5	NA	many	TRBJ1-1	CASHRVDGAEAFF	TGTGCCAGCCATAGGGTGGATGGAGCTGAAGCTTTCTTT
TRBV7-2	NA	NA	TRBJ1-4	CASSLLGQAMEKLFF	TGTGCCAGCAGCCTCCTCGGGCAGGCTATGGAAAAACTGTTTTTT
TRBV28	NA	NA	TRBJ1-5	CASSSPTGLKSQPQHF	TGTGCCAGCAGCTCACCTACAGGGTTGAAAAGTCAGCCCCAGCATTTT
TRBV20-1	NA	few	TRBJ2-2	CSARPRDTYTGELFF	TGCAGTGCTAGACCCCGGGACACATACACCGGGGAGCTGTTTTTT
TRBV6-2/TRBV6-3	NA	NA	TRBJ1-1	CASSYSGRGNTEAFF	TGTGCCAGCAGTTACTCGGGGAGGGGTAACACTGAAGCTTTCTTT
TRBV12-3/TRBV12-4	TRBD1	many	TRBJ1-5	CASSLEGAGQPQHF	TGTGCCAGCAGTTTGGAGGGGGCAGGTCAGCCCCAGCATTTT
TRBV12-3/TRBV12-4	NA	NA	TRBJ1-2	CASSHTGKDYGYTF	TGTGCCAGCAGTCACACAGGGAAGGACTATGGCTACACCTTC
TRBV6-1	NA	many	TRBJ1-3	CASRASVAAIYF	TGTGCCAGCAGGGCCTCCGTGGCCGCCATATATTTT
TRBV12-3/TRBV12-4	NA	few	TRBJ2-3	CATGFLVDTQYF	TGTGCCACCGGATTCCTAGTAGATACGCAGTATTTT
TRBV5-1	TRBD1	many	TRBJ1-1	CASSVDRGAEAFF	TGCGCCAGCAGCGTGGACAGGGGAGCTGAAGCTTTCTTT
TRBV12-3/TRBV12-4	TRBD2	many	TRBJ2-1	CASSPGTSGRNEQFF	TGTGCCAGCAGCCCCGGGACTAGTGGGAGAAATGAGCAGTTCTTC
TRBV14	TRBD1	NA	TRBJ1-1	CASSQDWDRGLAFF	TGTGCCAGCAGCCAAGATTGGGACAGGGGGTTAGCTTTCTTT
TRBV7-8	NA	many	TRBJ2-7	CASSLANNLGSYEQYF	TGTGCCAGCAGCTTAGCGAACAATCTGGGGAGCTACGAGCAGTACTTC
TRBV12-3/TRBV12-4	NA	few	TRBJ2-3	CASSLLRGGAINF	TGTGCCAGCAGTTTATTGCGAGGGGGGGCTATAAATTTT
TRBV3-1	TRBD2	few	TRBJ2-3	CASRERGGPDTQYF	TGTGCCAGCAGGGAGCGGGGGGGCCCAGATACGCAGTATTTT
TRBV20-1	TRBD1	many	TRBJ1-1	CSARIRDRALNTEAFF	TGCAGTGCTAGAATCCGGGACAGGGCTTTGAACACTGAAGCTTTCTTT
TRBV4-2	TRBD2	many	TRBJ2-1	CASSQDVNSGSQAWEQFF	TGTGCCAGCAGCCAAGATGTTAATAGCGGGAGCCAAGCATGGGAGCAGTTCTTC
TRBV19	TRBD2	few	TRBJ2-2	CASLGGWSTGELFF	TGTGCCAGCCTCGGGGGGTGGTCGACCGGGGAGCTGTTTTTT
TRBV30	TRBD2	few	TRBJ2-6	CAWTWGGSSGANVLTF	TGTGCCTGGACATGGGGGGGGAGCTCTGGGGCCAACGTCCTGACTTTC
TRBV12-3/TRBV12-4	NA	NA	TRBJ1-1	CASSPVVVGLYTEAFF	TGTGCCAGCAGTCCGGTCGTGGTGGGGTTGTACACTGAAGCTTTCTTT
TRBV9	NA	many	TRBJ2-6	CASSQKGIQGILSGANVLTF	TGTGCCAGCAGCCAAAAGGGTATACAGGGTATCCTCTCTGGGGCCAACGTCCTGACTTTC
TRBV5-1	NA	many	TRBJ2-2	CASSPGRRNTGELFF	TGCGCCAGCAGCCCGGGACGGCGGAACACCGGGGAGCTGTTTTTT